This T cell receptor beta chain was documented in a study of cytomegalovirus exposure and HLA in healthy donors. General study findings and limits: Three CMV-associated chains were confirmed in vitro to be specific for CMV antigens. CMV serostatus alone was available as immune exposure information. HLA restriction was apparent for most CMV-associated TCR beta chains in a later analysis.

The CDR3 covers 15 residues. The V end was cut by 0 bases, the J end by 7 bases, with 17 bases between. CDR1 is SGHNT and CDR2 is YYREEE in the germline V gene (reference sequence). Researchers ran the PCR with 60 Vbeta and 13 Jbeta primers. Method: immunoSEQ multiplex PCR; TCRdb's copy keeps in-frame clones and lacks some. The table shows 120,000 or so clones, with roughly four fifths occurring only once. The sample holds one count of this clone. Its specificity is not known. This TCR was recovered from a man between 18 and 29 years old in good health and CMV-seronegative. Sequencing input: PBMCs. The rearrangement uses TRBV5-4 and TRBJ2-7, with D tentatively TRBD2 (6 bases). The CDR3 nucleotides read TGTGCCAGCAGCTTGGCGGGATATAAGACTAGGGAGCAGTACTTC. Translated, it gives CASSLAGYKTREQYF.